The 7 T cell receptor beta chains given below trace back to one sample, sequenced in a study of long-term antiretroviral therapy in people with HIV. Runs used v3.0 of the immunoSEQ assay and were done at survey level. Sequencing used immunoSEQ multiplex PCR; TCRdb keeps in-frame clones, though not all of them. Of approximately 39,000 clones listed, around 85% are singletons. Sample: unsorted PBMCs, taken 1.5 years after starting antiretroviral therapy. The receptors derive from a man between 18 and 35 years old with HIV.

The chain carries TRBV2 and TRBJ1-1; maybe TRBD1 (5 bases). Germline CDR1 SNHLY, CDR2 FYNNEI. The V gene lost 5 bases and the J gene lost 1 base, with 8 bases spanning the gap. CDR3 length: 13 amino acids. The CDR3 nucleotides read TGTGCCAGCAGTCTGGGGCCGAACACTGAAGCTTTCTTT. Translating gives CASSLGPNTEAFF.

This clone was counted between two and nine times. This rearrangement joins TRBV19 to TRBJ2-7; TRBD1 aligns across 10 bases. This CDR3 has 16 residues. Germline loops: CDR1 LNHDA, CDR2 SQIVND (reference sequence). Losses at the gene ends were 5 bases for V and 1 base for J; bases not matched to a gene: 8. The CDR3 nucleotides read TGTGCCAGTAGTCTCCGGACAGGGGGTAGGTCCTACGAGCAGTACTTC. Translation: CASSLRTGGRSYEQYF.

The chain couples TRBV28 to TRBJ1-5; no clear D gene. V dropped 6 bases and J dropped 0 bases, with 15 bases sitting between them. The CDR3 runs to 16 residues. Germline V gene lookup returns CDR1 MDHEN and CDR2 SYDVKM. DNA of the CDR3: TGTGCCAGCAGACCTACCGGGTGGGTTAGCAATCAGCCCCAGCATTTT. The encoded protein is CASRPTGWVSNQPQHF.

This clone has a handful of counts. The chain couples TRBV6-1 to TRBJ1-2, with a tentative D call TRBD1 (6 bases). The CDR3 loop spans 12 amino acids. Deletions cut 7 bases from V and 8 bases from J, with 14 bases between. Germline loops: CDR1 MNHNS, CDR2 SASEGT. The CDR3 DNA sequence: TGTGCCAGCAAGGACAGAGGTAGGGGCTACACCTTC. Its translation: CASKDRGRGYTF.

The CDR3 region has the DNA TGTGCCAGCAGCTCGGGATTAAATCAGCCCCAGCATTTT. This translates into CASSSGLNQPQHF. This chain joins TRBV5-4 and TRBJ1-5; D is unclear. The CDR3 has 13 residues. Germline lookup yields CDR1 SGHNT and CDR2 YYREEE (reference sequence). V was clipped by 3 bases and J by 4 bases, with 8 bases between them. The full variable domain, completed using reference TRBV5-4 and TRBJ1-5, is ETGVTQSPTHLIKTRGQQVTLRCSSQSGHNTVSWYQQALGQGPQFIFQYYREEENGRGNFPPRFSGLQFPNYSSELNVNALELDDSALYLCASSSGLNQPQHFGDGTRLSIL.

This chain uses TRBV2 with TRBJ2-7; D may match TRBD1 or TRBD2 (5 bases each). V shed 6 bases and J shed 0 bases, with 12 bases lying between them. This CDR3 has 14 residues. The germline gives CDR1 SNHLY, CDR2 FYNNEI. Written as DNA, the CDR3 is TGTGCCAGCAGGACCGGGACGGACTCCTACGAGCAGTACTTC. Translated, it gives CASRTGTDSYEQYF.

CDR3 sequence: CATSREGGLAAYF. The CDR3 nucleotides are TGTGCCACCAGCAGAGAAGGGGGACTAGCTGCGTACTTC. This chain joins TRBV15 and TRBJ2-7, with 9 bases matching TRBD2. CDR1 and CDR2 (germline): LNHNV, YYDKDF (reference sequence). V shed 0 bases and J 12 bases; nucleotides not matched to a gene: 6. The length of the CDR3 is 13 residues. The entire variable domain, with the rest obtained from reference TRBV15 and TRBJ2-7, is as follows: DAMVIQNPRYQVTQFGKPVTLSCSQTLNHNVMYWYQQKSSQAPKLLFHYYDKDFNNEADTPDNFQSRRPNTSFCFLDIRSPGLGDTAMYLCATSREGGLAAYFGPGTRLTVT.